The 22 T cell receptor beta chains listed next were all sequenced from one sample in a study of T cell repertoires in cytomegalovirus infection. TCRdb re-analysed the reads in MiXCR, keeping a single row per CDR3 protein. The sample holds roughly 300,000 distinct CDR3 sequences; 9.5% are singletons and the top ten take roughly 4%. The sample was PBMCs. These receptors all come from a human donor in good health (CMV status not recorded). Some clones in this sample may be carry-over from other donors' samples.

This rearrangement joins TRBV7-8 to TRBJ2-1, with 7 nucleotides matching TRBD1. After removal of 5 bases from V and 6 bases from J, the junction contained 16 bases not matched to a gene. Germline values: CDR1 SGHVS, CDR2 FQNEAQ. The CDR3 sequence is 17 residues long. CDR3 sequence reads: CASSARLYRDSGNEQFF. CDR3 nucleotides: TGTGCCAGCAGCGCTCGACTTTATCGGGACAGCGGCAATGAGCAGTTCTTC.

In its sample, this clonotype was seen many times. The chain combines TRBV7-2 with TRBJ2-7; D unclear. Germline V gene sequence: CDR1 SGHTA, CDR2 FQGNSA. V was clipped by 6 bases and J by 6 bases, with 15 bases between them. This CDR3 is built from 13 residues. The DNA of the CDR3 is TGTGCCAGCAGTCGAAGCGTGACCCCCGAGCAGTACTTC. It specifies CASSRSVTPEQYF.

This clonotype was seen only a few times. The chain is built from TRBV7-4 and TRBJ2-3; D ambiguous. The CDR3 runs to 15 residues. Trimming took off 3 bases at V and 0 bases at J, with 10 bases between the two ends. The germline V gene encodes CDR1 SGHVT and CDR2 SQSDAQ. DNA of the CDR3: TGTGCCAGCAGCTTGACGCTATCTAGCACAGATACGCAGTATTTT. It yields the protein CASSLTLSSTDTQYF.

The V gene is TRBV12-3 or TRBV12-4, the J gene TRBJ2-7; 13 nucleotides line up with TRBD2. The CDR3 totals 17 residues. Unmatched junction bases numbered 8, after V lost 4 bases and J lost 2 bases. CDR3 nucleotide sequence: TGTGCCAGCAGTTCCCACATGGGACTAGCGGGGACCTACGAGCAGTACTTC. Translated, it gives CASSSHMGLAGTYEQYF.

This chain links TRBV5-1 with TRBJ2-1; perhaps TRBD2 as D (6 bases). Germline assignment: CDR1 SGHRS and CDR2 YFSETQ. The CDR3 sequence is 16 residues long. V gave up 3 bases and J gave up 0 bases, with 13 bases separating them. The CDR3 DNA follows: TGCGCCAGCAGCTCGACGCCCGGGGGCTCCTACAATGAGCAGTTCTTC. It codes for CASSSTPGGSYNEQFF.

This clonotype showed up just a few times. J is TRBJ1-1 and V is TRBV18; D perhaps matches TRBD1 (5 bases). Germline CDR1 is KGHSH and CDR2 is LQKENI. The V gene lost 4 bases and the J gene lost 5 bases, with 17 bases spanning the gap. CDR3 size: 15 residues. The CDR3 DNA reads as TGTGCCAGCTCACGACGTACCGGGACCTTAACTGAAGCTTTCTTT. Encoded protein: CASSRRTGTLTEAFF.

V gene TRBV2 combines with J gene TRBJ1-5; no firm D call. From germline, CDR1 is SNHLY and CDR2 FYNNEI. CDR3 length equals 12 residues. V lost 6 bases and J 7 bases, leaving 10 bases between the germline ends. The CDR3 sequence is CASSPRRQPQHF. CDR3 in DNA: TGTGCCAGCAGCCCCCGGCGGCAGCCCCAGCATTTT.

This clonotype came up many times. The CDR3 loop is CASSPDLQETQYF. CDR3 DNA: TGTGCCAGCAGCCCTGACTTGCAAGAGACCCAGTACTTC. The chain combines TRBV7-8 with TRBJ2-5; D ambiguous. Between the trimmed V and J ends, which lost 5 bases and 2 bases, there was a span of 9 bases. Germline V gene sequence: CDR1 SGHVS, CDR2 FQNEAQ. The CDR3 spans 13 residues.

The chain recombines TRBV7-3 with TRBJ2-3, with D unclear. Germline CDR1 reads SGHTA; CDR2 reads FQGTGA. Deletions cut 4 bases from V and 5 bases from J, with 10 bases between. This CDR3 has 13 residues. In nucleotides, the CDR3 is TGTGCCAGCAGCTCCTACTTGGAAGATACGCAGTATTTT. It encodes CASSSYLEDTQYF.

This clonotype was recorded at least ten times. The chain recombines TRBV5-1 with TRBJ2-2, with D tentatively TRBD1 (6 bases). Germline V lookup: CDR1 SGHRS, CDR2 YFSETQ. The CDR3 has 15 amino acids. V was shortened by 1 base and J by 3 bases, with 10 bases between the two germline ends. The CDR3 spells CASSLTGSDTGELFF. For the CDR3, the DNA is TGCGCCAGCAGCTTGACAGGGTCCGACACCGGGGAGCTGTTTTTT. Drawing the rest from reference TRBV5-1 and TRBJ2-2, the complete variable domain is KAGVTQTPRYLIKTRGQQVTLSCSPISGHRSVSWYQQTPGQGLQFLFEYFSETQRNKGNFPGRFSGRQFSNSRSEMNVSTLELGDSALYLCASSLTGSDTGELFFGEGSRLTVL.

This chain connects TRBV9 to TRBJ1-2; D unresolved. With 0 bases removed from V and 2 bases from J, the gap between germline ends came to 8 bases. The CDR3 is 14 residues long. Germline CDR1 and CDR2: SGDLS and YYNGEE. The CDR3 protein is CASSVEVANYGYTF. DNA of the CDR3: TGTGCCAGCAGCGTAGAAGTAGCCAACTATGGCTACACCTTC.

This clonotype was recorded many times. The rearrangement links TRBV11-2 to TRBJ2-7; 7 nucleotides match TRBD2. Looked up from germline, CDR1 is SGHAT and CDR2 is FQNNGV. V lost 2 bases and J lost 4; bases outside the gene matches: 8. The CDR3 is 15 amino acids. The CDR3 DNA sequence: TGTGCCAGCAGCTTAAGGCGGGAGACAAGGTACGAGCAGTACTTC. Residues: CASSLRRETRYEQYF.

This chain links TRBV2 with TRBJ2-7; 10 nucleotides align to TRBD1. Germline V CDR1 and CDR2: SNHLY, FYNNEI. V lost 6 bases to trimming and J lost 6 bases; unmatched junction nucleotides: 8. The CDR3 consists of 14 residues. The CDR3 nucleotides read TGTGCCAGCAGGCCCCTGACAGGGGGCCCCGAGCAGTACTTC. This sequence encodes CASRPLTGGPEQYF.

The gene calls are TRBV23-1 and TRBJ2-7; no reliable D call. TRBV23-1 is an open reading frame, and its role is uncertain. V gave up 0 bases and J gave up 1 base, with 7 bases separating them. The CDR3 runs 14 residues. CDR3 sequence: CASSQSDRSYEQYF. As DNA, the CDR3 is TGCGCCAGCAGTCAATCGGACCGATCCTACGAGCAGTACTTC.

This clonotype has more than one count but fewer than ten. CDR3 loop: CASIQQGGNGYTF. CDR3 nucleotides: TGTGCCAGCATTCAGCAGGGTGGAAACGGCTACACCTTC. V and J are TRBV12-3 or TRBV12-4 and TRBJ1-2, with D tentatively TRBD1 (5 bases). The CDR3 has 13 amino acids. Trimming removed 7 bases from V and 8 bases from J, with 17 bases in between.

This clonotype was seen at least ten times. In nucleotides, the CDR3 is TGTGCCAGCAGCTTAAGCGGGTCCAGCTCCTACAATGAGCAGTTCTTC. Translated, it gives CASSLSGSSSYNEQFF. The chain recombines TRBV7-3 with TRBJ2-1; perhaps TRBD2 as D (5 bases). V was pared by 1 base and J by 0 bases, with 10 bases between. The germline V gene encodes CDR1 SGHTA and CDR2 FQGTGA. The CDR3 runs 16 residues.

This clonotype came up many times. V gene TRBV7-2 combines with J gene TRBJ2-1, with 7 bases fitting TRBD2. Germline V gives CDR1 SGHTA, CDR2 FQGNSA. V was pared by 6 bases and J by 7 bases, with 15 bases of the junction left unmatched. The CDR3 is 16 amino acids. The CDR3 DNA sequence: TGTGCCAGCAGATCAAGCCTGGGAGGGCCGAATAATGAGCAGTTCTTC. Translated: CASRSSLGGPNNEQFF.

A word on this clonotype: A much larger clone is a single base away; this may be a read error. The rearrangement links TRBV7-2 to TRBJ2-3; TRBD2 matches at 8 bases. CDR1 is SGHTA, CDR2 FQGNSA, per germline. The CDR3 length is 17 residues. V dropped 6 bases and J dropped 1; count of bases not matched to a gene: 12. The CDR3 bases are TGTGCCAGCAGACGTAGCGGGGTGTCTGAGGGCACAGATACGCAGTATTTT. Amino acids: CASRRSGVSEGTDTQYF.

This clonotype was recorded at least ten times. V usage is TRBV7-8 and J usage is TRBJ1-1; 8 nucleotides align to TRBD1. The CDR3 extends over 16 amino acids. The J segment lost 0 bases and the V segment lost 1 base, leaving 4 bases of the junction unmatched. The germline gives CDR1 SGHVS, CDR2 FQNEAQ. CDR3 region: CASSLVTGGVNTEAFF. Written as DNA, the CDR3 is TGTGCCAGCAGCTTAGTAACAGGGGGGGTGAACACTGAAGCTTTCTTT.

This clonotype was counted only a few times. The V call is TRBV7-6, the J call TRBJ2-1, with D hard to call. V shed 1 base and J shed 6 bases, with 13 bases lying between them. The CDR3 has 15 amino acids. CDR1 and CDR2 (germline): SGHVS, FNYEAQ. The CDR3 is CASSLVEVLGNEQFF. The CDR3 coding sequence is TGTGCCAGCAGCTTAGTCGAGGTATTAGGCAATGAGCAGTTCTTC.

This clonotype has only a few counts. The genes are TRBV14 and TRBJ2-1, with D tentatively TRBD2 (5 bases). The germline V and J ends were trimmed by 1 base and 8 bases, with 9 bases remaining between them. Looked up from germline, CDR1 is SGHDN and CDR2 is FVKESK. This CDR3 spans 13 amino acids. The CDR3 bases are TGTGCCAGCAGCCAAGGACTAATCTATGAGCAGTTCTTC. Translating it yields CASSQGLIYEQFF.

The chain carries TRBV6-5 and TRBJ2-2; D not certain. The V end was cut by 7 bases, the J end by 5 bases, with 8 bases between. The CDR3 consists of 12 residues. CDR1 and CDR2 (germline): MNHEY, SVGAGI. The CDR3 bases are TGTGCCAGCAAGGAAGGAACCGGGGAGCTGTTTTTT. The encoded protein is CASKEGTGELFF.